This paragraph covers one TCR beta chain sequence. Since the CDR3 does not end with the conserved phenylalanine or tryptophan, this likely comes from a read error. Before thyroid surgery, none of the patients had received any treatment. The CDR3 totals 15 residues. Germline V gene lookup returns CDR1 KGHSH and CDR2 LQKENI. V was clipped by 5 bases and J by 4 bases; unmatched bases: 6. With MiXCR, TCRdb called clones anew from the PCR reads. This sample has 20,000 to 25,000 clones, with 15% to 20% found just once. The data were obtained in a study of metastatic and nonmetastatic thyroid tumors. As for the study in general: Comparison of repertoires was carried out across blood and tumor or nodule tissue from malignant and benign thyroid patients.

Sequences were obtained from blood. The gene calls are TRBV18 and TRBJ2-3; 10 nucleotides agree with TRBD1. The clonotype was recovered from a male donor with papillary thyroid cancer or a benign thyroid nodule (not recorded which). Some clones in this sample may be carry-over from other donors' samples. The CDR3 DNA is TGTGCCAGCTCAAAGGGACAGGGGAATGCAGATACGCAGTATCTT. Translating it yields CASSKGQGNADTQYL.